This TCR beta chain was sequenced during a study of T cells after yellow fever vaccination. A single record per CDR3 protein comes from TCRdb applying MiXCR to the 5' RACE reads. Among under 700,000 distinct CDR3 sequences, around 17% were seen once, and the ten largest hold roughly 17%. This clonotype was seen a handful of times. Sequenced here: PBMCs, sampled 5 days after the first yellow fever vaccination. This TCR was sampled from a man younger than 35 who received the YFV17D yellow fever vaccine.

The CDR3 region is CASSPPGQFRLGGEQYF. The CDR3 bases are TGTGCCAGCAGCCCCCCGGGACAGTTTCGTTTAGGAGGGGAGCAGTACTTC. The V gene is TRBV7-2, the J gene TRBJ2-7; D possibly corresponds to TRBD1 (7 bases). The CDR3 runs 17 residues. CDR1 and CDR2 from the germline V gene are SGHTA and FQGNSA. Trimming took off 5 bases at V and 7 bases at J, with 27 bases between the two ends.